The rows below give T cell receptor beta chains drawn from one sample of a study of blood T cell repertoires in COVID-19. Generated by immunoSEQ multiplex PCR, the TCRdb table keeps only in-frame clones and is missing some. This table has 95,000 to 110,000 clones, around 89% appearing once. Source material: peripheral blood. These receptors were obtained from a woman aged 60-70 years with acute or convalescent COVID-19. The CDR3 runs from the conserved cysteine through the conserved F or W. The D gene is left open where the match is weak. Clone sizes are given selectively: once, few, many, or a class where the clone is expanded.

TRBJ2-6 | . | . | TRBV6-5 | CASSFNSGANVLTF | TGTGCCAGCAGTTTTAACTCTGGGGCCAACGTCCTGACTTTC
TRBJ1-1 | . | . | TRBV6-5 | CASSNPGTRSTEAFF | TGTGCCAGCAGTAATCCCGGGACAAGAAGCACTGAAGCTTTCTTT
TRBJ1-4 | TRBD1 | . | TRBV27 | CASRRDSGNEKLFF | TGTGCCAGCAGGCGGGACAGCGGGAATGAAAAACTGTTTTTT
TRBJ1-1 | . | . | TRBV7-9 | CASSFGQLNTEAFF | TGTGCCAGCAGCTTCGGACAGTTGAACACTGAAGCTTTCTTT
TRBJ2-3 | . | . | TRBV6-1 | CASSEGLWLDPDTQYF | TGTGCCAGCAGTGAAGGGTTGTGGCTAGACCCAGATACGCAGTATTTT
TRBJ2-3 | TRBD2 | . | TRBV19 | CASSPSGASGRDTQYF | TGTGCCAGTAGTCCCTCCGGGGCTAGCGGGAGAGATACGCAGTATTTT
TRBJ1-1 | . | . | TRBV10-3 | CAINPGMNTEAFF | TGTGCCATCAACCCAGGGATGAACACTGAAGCTTTCTTT
TRBJ2-2 | TRBD2 | . | TRBV2 | CASSRAGAKRETGELFF | TGTGCCAGCTCGAGGGCAGGGGCTAAGCGGGAGACCGGGGAGCTGTTTTTT
TRBJ2-2 | TRBD2 | . | TRBV6-4 | CASRTWAGGLTGELFF | TGTGCCAGCAGGACTTGGGCGGGAGGACTCACCGGGGAGCTGTTTTTT
TRBJ2-2 | . | . | TRBV6-5 | CASTVTNTGELFF | TGTGCCAGCACGGTTACGAACACCGGGGAGCTGTTTTTT
TRBJ2-5 | . | . | TRBV30 | CAWSFGRQRRGQETQYF | TGTGCCTGGAGTTTTGGGAGACAGCGAAGGGGGCAAGAGACCCAGTACTTC
TRBJ2-7 | TRBD2 | . | TRBV9 | CASSVLAGASNEQYF | TGTGCCAGCAGCGTACTAGCGGGAGCCAGTAACGAGCAGTACTTC
TRBJ1-4 | . | once | TRBV5-1 | CASSFTPTGANEKLFF | TGCGCCAGCAGCTTCACCCCGACAGGCGCTAATGAAAAACTGTTTTTT
TRBJ1-1 | TRBD1 | . | TRBV5-6 | CASSSATGWYF | TGTGCCAGCAGCTCCGCGACAGGGTGGTACTTT
TRBJ1-4 | . | . | TRBV18 | CASSPRTADEKLFF | TGTGCCAGCTCACCTCGGACAGCGGATGAAAAACTGTTTTTT
TRBJ1-4 | . | . | TRBV21-1 | CASSKDAGQGNEKLFF | TGTGCCAGCAGCAAAGACGCGGGACAGGGTAATGAAAAACTGTTTTTT